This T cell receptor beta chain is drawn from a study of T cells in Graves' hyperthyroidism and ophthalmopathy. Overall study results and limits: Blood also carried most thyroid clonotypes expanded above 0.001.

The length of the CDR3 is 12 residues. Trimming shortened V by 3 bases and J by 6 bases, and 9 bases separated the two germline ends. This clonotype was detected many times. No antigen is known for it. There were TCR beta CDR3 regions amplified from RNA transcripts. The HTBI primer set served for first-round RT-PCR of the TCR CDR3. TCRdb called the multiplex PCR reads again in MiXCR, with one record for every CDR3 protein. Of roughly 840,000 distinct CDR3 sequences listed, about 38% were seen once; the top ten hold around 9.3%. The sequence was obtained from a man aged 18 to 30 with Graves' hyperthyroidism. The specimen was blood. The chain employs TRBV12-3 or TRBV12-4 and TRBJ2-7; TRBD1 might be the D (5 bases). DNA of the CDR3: TGTGCCAGCAGTTTCAGGGATCGCGAGCAGTACTTC. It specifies CASSFRDREQYF.